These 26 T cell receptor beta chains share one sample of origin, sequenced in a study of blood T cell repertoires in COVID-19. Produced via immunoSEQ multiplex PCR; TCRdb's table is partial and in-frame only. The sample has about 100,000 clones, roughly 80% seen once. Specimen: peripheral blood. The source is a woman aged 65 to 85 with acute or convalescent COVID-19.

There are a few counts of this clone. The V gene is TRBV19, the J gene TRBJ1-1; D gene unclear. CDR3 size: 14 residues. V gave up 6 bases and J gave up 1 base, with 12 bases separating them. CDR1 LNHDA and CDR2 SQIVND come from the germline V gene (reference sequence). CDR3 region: CASRPNGGNTEAFF. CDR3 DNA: TGTGCCAGTAGACCGAACGGCGGGAACACTGAAGCTTTCTTT.

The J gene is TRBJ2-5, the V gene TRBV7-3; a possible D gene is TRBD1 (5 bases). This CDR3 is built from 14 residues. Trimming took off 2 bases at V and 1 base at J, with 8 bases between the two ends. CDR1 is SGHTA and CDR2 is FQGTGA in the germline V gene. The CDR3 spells CASSLQGVQETQYF. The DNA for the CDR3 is TGTGCCAGCAGCTTACAAGGGGTCCAAGAGACCCAGTACTTC.

CDR3 residues: CAIRHPGQKADTQYF. The CDR3 region has the DNA TGTGCCATCAGACACCCGGGACAGAAGGCAGATACGCAGTATTTT. The chain has TRBV10-3 and TRBJ2-3, with 7 positions matching TRBD1. Germline trimming cut 6 bases from V and 4 bases from J; bases unmatched to any gene: 10. This CDR3 has 15 amino acids. Looked up from germline, CDR1 is ENHRY and CDR2 is SYGVKD.

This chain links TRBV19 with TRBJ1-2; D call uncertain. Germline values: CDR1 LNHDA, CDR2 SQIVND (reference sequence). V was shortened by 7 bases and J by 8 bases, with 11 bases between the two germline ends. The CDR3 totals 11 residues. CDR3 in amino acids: CASTTEYGYTF. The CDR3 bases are TGTGCCAGTACCACAGAGTACGGCTACACCTTC.

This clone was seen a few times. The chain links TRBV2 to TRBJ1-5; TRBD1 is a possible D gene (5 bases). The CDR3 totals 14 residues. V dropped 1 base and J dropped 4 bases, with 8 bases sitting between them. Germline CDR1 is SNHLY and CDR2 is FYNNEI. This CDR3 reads CASSEVTVNQPQHF. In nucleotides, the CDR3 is TGTGCCAGCAGTGAAGTGACAGTTAATCAGCCCCAGCATTTT.

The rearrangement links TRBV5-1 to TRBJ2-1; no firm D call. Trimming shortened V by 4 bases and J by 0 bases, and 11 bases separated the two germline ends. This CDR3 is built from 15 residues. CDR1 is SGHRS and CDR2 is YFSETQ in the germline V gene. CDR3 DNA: TGCGCCAGCAGCGCCGTACAGAGCTCCTACAATGAGCAGTTCTTC. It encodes CASSAVQSSYNEQFF.

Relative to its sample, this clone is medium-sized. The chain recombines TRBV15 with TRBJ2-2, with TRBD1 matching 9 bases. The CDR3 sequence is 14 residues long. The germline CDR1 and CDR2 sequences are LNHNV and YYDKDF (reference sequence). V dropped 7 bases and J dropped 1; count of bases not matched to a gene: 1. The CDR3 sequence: CATTDRGNTGELFF. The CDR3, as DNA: TGTGCCACCACGGACAGGGGGAACACCGGGGAGCTGTTTTTT.

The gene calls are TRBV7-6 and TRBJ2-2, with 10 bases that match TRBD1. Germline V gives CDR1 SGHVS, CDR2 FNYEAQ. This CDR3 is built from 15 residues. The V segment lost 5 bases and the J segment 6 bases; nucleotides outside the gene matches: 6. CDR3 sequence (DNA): TGTGCCAGCAGCCCGGGACAGGGGTCTGCCGGGGAGCTGTTTTTT. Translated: CASSPGQGSAGELFF.

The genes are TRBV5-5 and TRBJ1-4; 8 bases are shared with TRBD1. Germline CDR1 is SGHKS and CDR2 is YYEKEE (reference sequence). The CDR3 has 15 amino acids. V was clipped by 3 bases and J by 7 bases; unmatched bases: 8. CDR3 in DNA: TGTGCCAGCAGCTCCCTCCCCGACAGGGGTGAAAAACTGTTTTTT. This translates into CASSSLPDRGEKLFF.

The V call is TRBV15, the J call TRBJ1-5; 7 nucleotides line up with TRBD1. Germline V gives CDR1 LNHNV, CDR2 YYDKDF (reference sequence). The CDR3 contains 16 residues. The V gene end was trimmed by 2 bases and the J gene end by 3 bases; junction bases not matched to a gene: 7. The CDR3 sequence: CATSRQTGIFNQPQHF. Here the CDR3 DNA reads TGTGCCACCAGCAGACAGACAGGGATCTTCAATCAGCCCCAGCATTTT.

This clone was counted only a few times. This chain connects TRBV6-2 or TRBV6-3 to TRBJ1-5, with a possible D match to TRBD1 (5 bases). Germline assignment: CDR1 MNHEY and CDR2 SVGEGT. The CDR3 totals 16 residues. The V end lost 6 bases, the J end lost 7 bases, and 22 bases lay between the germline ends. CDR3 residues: CASSWGGSGVRQPQHF. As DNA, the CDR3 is TGTGCCAGCAGCTGGGGGGGTTCGGGAGTAAGGCAGCCCCAGCATTTT.

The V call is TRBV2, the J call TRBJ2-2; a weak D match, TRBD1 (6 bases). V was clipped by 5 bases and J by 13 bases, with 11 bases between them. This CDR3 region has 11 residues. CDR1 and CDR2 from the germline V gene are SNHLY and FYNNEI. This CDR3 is CASSLQGALFF. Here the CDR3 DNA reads TGTGCCAGCAGTCTACAGGGTGCGCTGTTTTTT. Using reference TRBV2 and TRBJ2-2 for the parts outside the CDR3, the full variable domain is EPEVTQTPSHQVTQMGQEVILRCVPISNHLYFYWYRQILGQKVEFLVSFYNNEISEKSEIFDDQFSVERPDGSNFTLKIRSTKLEDSAMYFCASSLQGALFFGEGSRLTVL.

The chain's CDR3 is CAWRSLLLAEAFF. The DNA of the CDR3 is TGTGCCTGGAGGAGTCTACTCTTGGCTGAAGCTTTCTTT. V usage is TRBV30 and J usage is TRBJ1-1; D is unresolved. V was pared by 3 bases and J by 6 bases, with 14 bases between. The germline V gene encodes CDR1 GTSNPN and CDR2 SVGIG (reference sequence). The CDR3 runs 13 residues.

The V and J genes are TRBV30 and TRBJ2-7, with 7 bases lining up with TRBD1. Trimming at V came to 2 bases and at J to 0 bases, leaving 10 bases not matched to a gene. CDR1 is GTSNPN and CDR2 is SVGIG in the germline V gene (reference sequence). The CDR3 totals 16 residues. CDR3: CAWSLKRTGPSYEQYF. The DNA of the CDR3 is TGTGCCTGGAGTTTGAAAAGGACAGGTCCCTCCTACGAGCAGTACTTC.

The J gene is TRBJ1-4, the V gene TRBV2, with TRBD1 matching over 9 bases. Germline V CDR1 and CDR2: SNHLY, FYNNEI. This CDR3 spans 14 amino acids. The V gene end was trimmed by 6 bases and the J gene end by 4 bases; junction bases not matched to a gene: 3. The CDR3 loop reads CASRPGQGNEKLFF. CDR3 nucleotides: TGTGCCAGCAGGCCGGGACAGGGTAATGAAAAACTGTTTTTT.

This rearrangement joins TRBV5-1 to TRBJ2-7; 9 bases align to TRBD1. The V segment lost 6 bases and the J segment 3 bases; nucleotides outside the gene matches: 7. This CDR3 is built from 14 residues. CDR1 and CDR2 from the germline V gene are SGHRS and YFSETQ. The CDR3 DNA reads TGCGCCAGCACCCCACAGGGGGCTCTCTACGAGCAGTACTTC. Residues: CASTPQGALYEQYF.

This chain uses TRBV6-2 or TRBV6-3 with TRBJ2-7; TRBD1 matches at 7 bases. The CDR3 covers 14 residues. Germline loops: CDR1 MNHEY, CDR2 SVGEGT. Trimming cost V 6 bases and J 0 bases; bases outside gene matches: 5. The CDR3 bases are TGTGCCAGCAGCCCGGACAGGAGCTCCTACGAGCAGTACGTC. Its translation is CASSPDRSSYEQYV.

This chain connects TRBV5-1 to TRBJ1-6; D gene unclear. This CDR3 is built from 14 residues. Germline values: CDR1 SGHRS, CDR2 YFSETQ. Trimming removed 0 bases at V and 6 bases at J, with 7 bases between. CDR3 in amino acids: CASSLGQINSPLHF. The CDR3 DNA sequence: TGCGCCAGCAGCTTGGGGCAGATTAATTCACCCCTCCACTTT.

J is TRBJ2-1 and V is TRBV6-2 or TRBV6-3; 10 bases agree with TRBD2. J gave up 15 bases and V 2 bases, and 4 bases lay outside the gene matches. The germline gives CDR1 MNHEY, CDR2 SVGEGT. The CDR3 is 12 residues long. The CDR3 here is CASSYLAGVRFF. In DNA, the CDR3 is TGTGCCAGCAGTTACCTAGCGGGGGTGAGGTTCTTC.

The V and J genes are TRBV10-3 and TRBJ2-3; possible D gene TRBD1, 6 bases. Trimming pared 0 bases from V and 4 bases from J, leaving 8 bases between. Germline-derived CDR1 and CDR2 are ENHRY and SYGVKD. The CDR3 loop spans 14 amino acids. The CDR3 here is CAISESAGADTQYF. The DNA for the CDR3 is TGTGCCATCAGTGAGTCGGCAGGGGCAGATACGCAGTATTTT.

DNA of the CDR3: TGCGCCAGCAGCCAAGATACTGCGAACACCGGGGAGCTGTTTTTT. This codes for CASSQDTANTGELFF. The V call is TRBV4-3, the J call TRBJ2-2, with no clear D. CDR3 length: 15 residues. Germline-derived CDR1 and CDR2 are LGHNA and YSLEER. With 0 bases removed from V and 0 bases from J, the gap between germline ends came to 5 bases.

CDR3 protein: CSVVGGTNTEAFF. The DNA of the CDR3 is TGCAGCGTTGTAGGGGGTACGAACACTGAAGCTTTCTTT. The genes are TRBV29-1 and TRBJ1-1; D perhaps matches TRBD1 (6 bases). The germline gives CDR1 SQVTM, CDR2 ANQGSEA. V lost 4 bases and J 1 base, leaving 10 bases between the germline ends. The CDR3 has 13 residues.

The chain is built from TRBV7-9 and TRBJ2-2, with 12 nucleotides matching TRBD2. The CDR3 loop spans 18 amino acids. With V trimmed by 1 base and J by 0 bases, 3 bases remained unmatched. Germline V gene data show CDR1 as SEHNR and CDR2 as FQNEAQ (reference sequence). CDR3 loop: CASSLDRTSGANTGELFF. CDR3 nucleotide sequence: TGTGCCAGCAGCTTAGATAGGACTAGCGGGGCGAACACCGGGGAGCTGTTTTTT.

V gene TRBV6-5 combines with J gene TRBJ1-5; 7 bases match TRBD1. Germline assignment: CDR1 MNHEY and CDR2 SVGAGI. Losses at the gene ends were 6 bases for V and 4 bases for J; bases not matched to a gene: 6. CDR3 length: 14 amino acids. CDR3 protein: CASRPGTVNQPQHF. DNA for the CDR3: TGTGCCAGCAGACCCGGGACAGTGAATCAGCCCCAGCATTTT.

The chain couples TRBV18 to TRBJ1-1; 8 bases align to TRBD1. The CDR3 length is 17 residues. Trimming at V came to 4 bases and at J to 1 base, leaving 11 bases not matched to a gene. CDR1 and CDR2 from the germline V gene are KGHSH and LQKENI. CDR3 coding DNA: TGTGCCAGCTCACTTTTCACTACAGGGGGAAGGAACACTGAAGCTTTCTTT. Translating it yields CASSLFTTGGRNTEAFF.

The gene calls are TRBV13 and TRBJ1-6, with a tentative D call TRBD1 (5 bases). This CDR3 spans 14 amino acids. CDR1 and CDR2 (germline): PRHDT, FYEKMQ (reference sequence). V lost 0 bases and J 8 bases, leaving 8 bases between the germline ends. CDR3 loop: CASSLGGRDSPLHF. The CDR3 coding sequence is TGTGCCAGCAGCTTAGGCGGCAGGGATTCACCCCTCCACTTT.